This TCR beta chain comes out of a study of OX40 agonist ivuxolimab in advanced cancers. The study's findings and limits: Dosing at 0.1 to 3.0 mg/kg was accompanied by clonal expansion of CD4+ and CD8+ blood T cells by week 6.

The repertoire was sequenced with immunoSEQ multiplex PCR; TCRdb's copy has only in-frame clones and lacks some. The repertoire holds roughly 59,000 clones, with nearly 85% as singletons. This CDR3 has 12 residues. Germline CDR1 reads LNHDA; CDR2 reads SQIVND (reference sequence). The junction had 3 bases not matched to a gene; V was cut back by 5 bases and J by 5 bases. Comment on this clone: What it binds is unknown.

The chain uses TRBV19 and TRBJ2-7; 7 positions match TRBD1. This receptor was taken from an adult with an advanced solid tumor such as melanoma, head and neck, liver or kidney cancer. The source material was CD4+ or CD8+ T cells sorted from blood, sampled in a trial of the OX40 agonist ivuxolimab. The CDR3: CASSPTGNEQYF. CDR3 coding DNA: TGTGCCAGTAGTCCGACAGGGAACGAGCAGTACTTC.